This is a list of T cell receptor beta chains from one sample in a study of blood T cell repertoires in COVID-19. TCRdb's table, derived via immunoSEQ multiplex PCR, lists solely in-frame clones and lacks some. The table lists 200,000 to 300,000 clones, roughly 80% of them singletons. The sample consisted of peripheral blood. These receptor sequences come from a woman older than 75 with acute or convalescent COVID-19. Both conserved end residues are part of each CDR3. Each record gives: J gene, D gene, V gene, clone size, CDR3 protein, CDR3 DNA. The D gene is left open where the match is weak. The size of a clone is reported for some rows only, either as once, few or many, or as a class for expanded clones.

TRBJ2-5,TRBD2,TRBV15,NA,CATSPGLARETQYF,TGTGCCACCAGCCCTGGACTAGCGAGGGAGACCCAGTACTTC
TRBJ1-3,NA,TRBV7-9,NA,CASSRTPAGSGNTIYF,TGTGCCAGCAGCAGAACGCCGGCAGGCTCTGGAAACACCATATATTTT
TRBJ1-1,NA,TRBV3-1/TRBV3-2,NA,CASSQGRAAEAFF,TGTGCCAGCAGCCAGGGCAGGGCTGCTGAAGCTTTCTTT
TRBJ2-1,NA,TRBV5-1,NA,CASSLGQVGEQFF,TGCGCCAGCAGCTTGGGGCAGGTGGGTGAGCAGTTCTTC
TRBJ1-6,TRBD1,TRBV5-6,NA,CASGGQGRNSPLHF,TGTGCCAGCGGGGGACAGGGTAGAAATTCACCCCTCCACTTT
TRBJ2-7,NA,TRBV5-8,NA,CASSLLQAHYEQYF,TGTGCCAGCAGCTTGTTACAGGCCCACTACGAGCAGTACTTC
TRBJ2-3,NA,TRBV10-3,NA,CAISESQGSTDTQYF,TGTGCCATCAGTGAGTCCCAGGGGAGCACAGATACGCAGTATTTT
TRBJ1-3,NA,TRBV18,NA,CASSPGQWGSGNTIYF,TGTGCCAGCTCACCCGGACAGTGGGGCTCTGGAAACACCATATATTTT
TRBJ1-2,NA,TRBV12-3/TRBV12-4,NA,CASSPSRSGYTF,TGTGCCAGCAGTCCCAGCAGGTCTGGCTACACCTTC
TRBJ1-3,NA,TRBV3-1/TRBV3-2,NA,CASSHEGLSAGNTIYF,TGTGCCAGCAGCCACGAAGGACTGTCCGCTGGAAACACCATATATTTT
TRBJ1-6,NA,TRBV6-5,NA,CASSGQSSYNSPLHF,TGTGCCAGCAGCGGACAGAGCTCCTATAATTCACCCCTCCACTTT
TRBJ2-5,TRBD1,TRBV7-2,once,CASSSRQGGPETQYF,TGTGCCAGCAGCTCAAGACAGGGGGGTCCGGAGACCCAGTACTTC
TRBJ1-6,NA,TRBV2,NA,CASRPGRDWNSPLHF,TGTGCCAGCCGACCCGGGAGGGATTGGAATTCACCCCTCCACTTT
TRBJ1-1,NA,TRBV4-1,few,CASSQDMFGVRVAFF,TGCGCCAGCAGCCAAGATATGTTCGGGGTTAGGGTAGCTTTCTTT
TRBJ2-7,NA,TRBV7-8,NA,CASSSHYEQYF,TGTGCCAGCAGCTCCCACTACGAGCAGTACTTC
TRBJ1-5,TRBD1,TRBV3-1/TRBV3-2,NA,CASSPQGNQPQHF,TGTGCCAGCAGCCCACAGGGGAATCAGCCCCAGCATTTT
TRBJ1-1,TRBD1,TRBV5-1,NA,CASSLHPRQGNTEAFF,TGCGCCAGCAGCTTGCATCCCCGACAGGGGAACACTGAAGCTTTCTTT
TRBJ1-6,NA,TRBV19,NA,CASNKGAGMSPLHF,TGTGCCAGTAACAAAGGGGCAGGAATGTCACCCCTCCACTTT
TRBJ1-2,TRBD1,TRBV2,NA,CATSLDRGLYGYTF,TGTGCCACCTCACTGGACAGGGGGCTTTATGGCTACACCTTC
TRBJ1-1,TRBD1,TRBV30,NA,CAWTTGTGVSFF,TGTGCCTGGACAACCGGGACAGGGGTATCTTTCTTT
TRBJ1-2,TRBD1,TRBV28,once,CASSFQGANYGYTF,TGTGCCAGCAGTTTCCAGGGGGCAAACTATGGCTACACCTTC
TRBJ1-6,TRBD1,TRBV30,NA,CAWSGGQVNSPLHF,TGTGCCTGGAGTGGGGGACAGGTTAATTCACCCCTCCACTTT
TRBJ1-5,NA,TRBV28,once,CASSLGGVGSNQPQHF,TGTGCCAGCAGTTTAGGCGGGGTCGGGAGCAATCAGCCCCAGCATTTT
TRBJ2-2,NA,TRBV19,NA,CASSNDSSFTGELFF,TGTGCCAGTAGTAACGACAGTTCTTTCACCGGGGAGCTGTTTTTT
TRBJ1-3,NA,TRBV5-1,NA,CASSLAAAGTGNTIYF,TGCGCCAGCAGCTTGGCCGCGGCAGGGACTGGAAACACCATATATTTT
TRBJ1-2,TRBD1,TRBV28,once,CASSPWQGAGGYTF,TGTGCCAGCAGTCCATGGCAGGGGGCGGGTGGCTACACCTTC
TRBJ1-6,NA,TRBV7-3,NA,CASSLNRNNSPLHF,TGTGCCAGCAGCTTAAACAGGAATAATTCACCCCTCCACTTT
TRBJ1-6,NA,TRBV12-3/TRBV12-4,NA,CASSQVYNSPLHF,TGTGCCAGCAGTCAGGTCTATAATTCACCCCTCCACTTT
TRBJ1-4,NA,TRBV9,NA,CASSVGIRGATNEKLFF,TGTGCCAGCAGCGTAGGCATCCGGGGAGCAACTAATGAAAAACTGTTTTTT
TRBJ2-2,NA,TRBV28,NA,CASSFRGQNTGELFF,TGTGCCAGCAGTTTCAGGGGTCAGAACACCGGGGAGCTGTTTTTT
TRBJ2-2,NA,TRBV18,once,CASSPLRGAGTGELFF,TGTGCCAGCTCACCCCTCCGGGGGGCGGGCACCGGGGAGCTGTTTTTT
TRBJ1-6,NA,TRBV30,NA,CAWTSGYQESSYNSPLHF,TGTGCCTGGACGTCGGGGTACCAAGAAAGCTCCTATAATTCACCCCTCCACTTT
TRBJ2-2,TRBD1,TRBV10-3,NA,CAISTGTGETGELFF,TGTGCCATCAGCACCGGGACAGGGGAAACCGGGGAGCTGTTTTTT
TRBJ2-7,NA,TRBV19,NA,CASSMRAVDGLYEQYF,TGTGCCAGTAGTATGAGGGCCGTGGACGGACTATACGAGCAGTACTTC
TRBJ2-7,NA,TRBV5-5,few,CASSLTRSSSYEQYF,TGTGCCAGCAGCCTAACGAGATCGAGCTCCTACGAGCAGTACTTC
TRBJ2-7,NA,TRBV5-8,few,CASSRDNSYEQYF,TGTGCCAGCAGCCGGGACAACTCCTACGAGCAGTACTTC
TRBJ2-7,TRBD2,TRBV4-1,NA,CASSQGRLAAYEQYF,TGCGCCAGCAGCCAGGGACGACTAGCGGCCTACGAGCAGTACTTC
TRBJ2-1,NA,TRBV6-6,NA,CASSYSRGGEQFF,TGTGCCAGCAGTTACTCGAGGGGGGGAGAGCAGTTCTTC
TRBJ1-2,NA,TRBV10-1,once,CASSAEKDSPHTYGYTF,TGCGCCAGCAGTGCCGAAAAGGACAGCCCACATACCTATGGCTACACCTTC
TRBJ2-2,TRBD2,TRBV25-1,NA,CASSEVRGDTGELFF,TGTGCCAGCAGTGAAGTCCGGGGGGACACCGGGGAGCTGTTTTTT
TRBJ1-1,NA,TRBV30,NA,CAWSPTGNTEAFF,TGTGCCTGGAGTCCCACAGGGAACACTGAAGCTTTCTTT
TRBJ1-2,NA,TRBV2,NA,CASRGGADGYTF,TGTGCCAGCAGGGGAGGTGCGGATGGCTACACCTTC
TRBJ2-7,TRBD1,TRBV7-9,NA,CASSLVGQGARNEQYF,TGTGCCAGCAGCTTAGTGGGACAGGGGGCGAGAAACGAGCAGTACTTC
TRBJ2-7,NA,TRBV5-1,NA,CASSLRGLGYEQYF,TGCGCCAGCAGCTTAAGGGGCCTCGGGTACGAGCAGTACTTC
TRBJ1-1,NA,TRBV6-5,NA,CASSYSQMNTEAFF,TGTGCCAGCAGTTACTCTCAGATGAACACTGAAGCTTTCTTT
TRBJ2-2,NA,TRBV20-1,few,CSASGEGGELFF,TGCAGTGCCAGTGGTGAGGGCGGGGAGCTGTTTTTT